The 30 T cell receptor beta chains below all came from one sample that was sequenced in a study of blood T cell repertoires in COVID-19. Repertoires were generated with immunoSEQ multiplex PCR, while TCRdb's copy carries only in-frame clones and drops some. The sample holds 35,000 to 50,000 clones; approximately 82% are singletons and the top ten take 4% to 5.5%. The material sequenced was peripheral blood. These receptors were obtained from an older woman with acute or convalescent COVID-19.

The chain recombines TRBV5-1 with TRBJ1-4; perhaps TRBD1 as D (6 bases). The germline CDR1 and CDR2 sequences are SGHRS and YFSETQ. This CDR3 contains 16 residues. V was cut by 1 base and J by 7 bases, with 17 bases left in between. The CDR3 nucleotides are TGCGCCAGCAGCTTGTCGTCTGGGGAAGGGGGTGAAAAACTGTTTTTT. Amino acids: CASSLSSGEGGEKLFF.

In this sample, this clone turned up once. CDR3: CASSLGTLRTGELFF. The CDR3 DNA reads as TGTGCCAGCAGCTTGGGCACTTTGAGGACCGGGGAGCTGTTTTTT. V and J are TRBV5-6 and TRBJ2-2; D is unresolved. CDR3 length equals 15 residues. Germline V gene data show CDR1 as SGHDT and CDR2 as YYEEEE. The ends were cut back, 0 bases at V and 5 bases at J, with 11 bases in the middle.

This chain joins TRBV30 and TRBJ2-2, with unresolved D. The CDR3 consists of 14 residues. The ends were cut back, 1 base at V and 4 bases at J, with 10 bases in the middle. Germline CDR1 and CDR2: GTSNPN and SVGIG (reference sequence). The CDR3 region has the DNA TGTGCCTGGAGTGGGCTGGGCCCCACCGGGGAGCTGTTTTTT. Its translation: CAWSGLGPTGELFF.

The rearrangement uses TRBV6-5 and TRBJ1-6; 8 bases are a match to TRBD1. Trimming cost V 5 bases and J 11 bases; bases outside gene matches: 11. CDR1 MNHEY and CDR2 SVGAGI come from the germline V gene. The CDR3 covers 15 residues. This chain's CDR3 is CASSLTGVTRTPLHF. The CDR3 nucleotides are TGTGCCAGCAGTCTGACAGGGGTGACCCGGACACCCCTCCACTTT.

V gene TRBV28 combines with J gene TRBJ2-3; 10 bases align to TRBD2. V shed 4 bases and J 8 bases; nucleotides not matched to a gene: 12. The CDR3 has 16 amino acids. Germline loops: CDR1 MDHEN, CDR2 SYDVKM. CDR3 loop: CASSSRGAGGPSTQYF. CDR3 DNA sequence: TGTGCCAGCAGTTCCCGGGGAGCGGGAGGGCCCAGTACGCAGTATTTT.

J is TRBJ2-7 and V is TRBV28, with D uncertain. CDR3 length: 13 amino acids. Per germline, CDR1 MDHEN and CDR2 SYDVKM. Trimming cost V 6 bases and J 1 base, with 10 bases left between them. CDR3 region: CASSLRVSYEQYF. The CDR3 DNA reads TGTGCCAGCAGCCTCCGGGTTTCCTACGAGCAGTACTTC.

The V and J genes are TRBV28 and TRBJ1-1; D remains unclear. The V end lost 7 bases, the J end lost 1 base, and 13 bases lay between the germline ends. Germline CDR1 is MDHEN and CDR2 is SYDVKM. CDR3 length: 14 amino acids. The chain's CDR3 is CASKVSRRNTEAFF. Written as DNA, the CDR3 is TGTGCCAGCAAAGTTTCGCGGAGGAACACTGAAGCTTTCTTT. Together with reference TRBV28 and TRBJ1-1, the CDR3 gives the full variable domain: DVKVTQSSRYLVKRTGEKVFLECVQDMDHENMFWYRQDPGLGLRLIYFSYDVKMKEKGDIPEGYSVSREKKERFSLILESASTNQTSMYLCASKVSRRNTEAFFGQGTRLTVV.

The V gene is TRBV24-1, the J gene TRBJ2-1, with 10 nucleotides matching TRBD2. Germline-derived CDR1 and CDR2 are KGHDR and SFDVKD. V was clipped by 1 base and J by 9 bases; unmatched bases: 5. The CDR3 has 15 residues. This CDR3 reads CATSDLAGGGFEQFF. CDR3 sequence (DNA): TGTGCCACCAGTGATTTAGCGGGAGGGGGATTTGAGCAGTTCTTC.

This chain uses TRBV30 with TRBJ1-2; TRBD1 agrees at 10 bases. Germline CDR1 is GTSNPN and CDR2 is SVGIG (reference sequence). The V segment lost 0 bases and the J segment 1 base; nucleotides outside the gene matches: 2. This CDR3 contains 15 residues. CDR3 sequence: CAWSVGQGVNYGYTF. CDR3 DNA: TGTGCCTGGAGTGTTGGACAGGGGGTTAACTATGGCTACACCTTC.

By share, this clone ranks as medium-sized. V gene TRBV18 combines with J gene TRBJ2-5; D is undetermined. Germline V CDR1 and CDR2: KGHSH, LQKENI. The CDR3 has 12 residues. Trimming cost V 6 bases and J 5 bases, with 10 bases left between them. The CDR3 DNA sequence: TGTGCCAGCTCGCAACTTTCGGAGACCCAGTACTTC. It is translated as CASSQLSETQYF. The full variable domain, with the rest looked up from reference TRBV18 and TRBJ2-5, is NAGVMQNPRHLVRRRGQEARLRCSPMKGHSHVYWYRQLPEEGLKFMVYLQKENIIDESGMPKERFSAEFPKEGPSILRIQQVVRGDSAAYFCASSQLSETQYFGPGTRLLVL.

The chain joins TRBV24-1 to TRBJ1-5; TRBD1 matches at 7 bases. V lost 4 bases and J lost 4; bases outside the gene matches: 12. The germline V gene has CDR1 KGHDR and CDR2 SFDVKD. There are 17 residues in the CDR3. The CDR3 here is CATSDPGGEGTNQPQHF. In DNA form, the CDR3 reads TGTGCCACCAGTGACCCAGGGGGAGAAGGGACAAATCAGCCCCAGCATTTT.

This clone was detected once. The chain employs TRBV19 and TRBJ1-2, with 9 nucleotides matching TRBD1. Germline V gene lookup returns CDR1 LNHDA and CDR2 SQIVND (reference sequence). Germline trimming cut 2 bases from V and 6 bases from J; bases unmatched to any gene: 4. The CDR3 is 14 amino acids. The CDR3 protein is CASSIQQGADGYTF. DNA of the CDR3: TGTGCCAGTAGTATACAACAGGGGGCCGATGGCTACACCTTC. Using reference TRBV19 and TRBJ1-2 for the parts outside the CDR3, the full variable domain is DGGITQSPKYLFRKEGQNVTLSCEQNLNHDAMYWYRQDPGQGLRLIYYSQIVNDFQKGDIAEGYSVSREKKESFPLTVTSAQKNPTAFYLCASSIQQGADGYTFGSGTRLTVV.

The chain links TRBV19 to TRBJ2-4; 11 bases are shared with TRBD2. Germline V gene sequence: CDR1 LNHDA, CDR2 SQIVND (reference sequence). The CDR3 totals 14 residues. J gave up 5 bases and V 6 bases, and 3 bases lay outside the gene matches. The CDR3 here is CASRKGLAENIQYF. The CDR3 DNA reads TGTGCCAGTAGGAAGGGACTAGCGGAAAACATTCAGTACTTC.

The chain carries TRBV24-1 and TRBJ1-4; TRBD1 agrees at 10 bases. Germline V lookup: CDR1 KGHDR, CDR2 SFDVKD. This CDR3 has 15 amino acids. J gave up 7 bases and V 5 bases, and 6 bases lay outside the gene matches. CDR3 in amino acids: CATSGGTGEGEKLFF. Written as DNA, the CDR3 is TGTGCCACCAGTGGGGGGACAGGGGAAGGTGAAAAACTGTTTTTT.

The rearrangement links TRBV12-3 or TRBV12-4 to TRBJ1-2, with D uncertain. The CDR3 covers 13 residues. V lost 4 bases and J 2 bases, leaving 8 bases between the germline ends. The CDR3 spells CASSSLQNYGYTF. The CDR3 bases are TGTGCCAGCAGTTCCCTACAGAACTATGGCTACACCTTC.

This clone was seen a single time. The V call is TRBV5-8, the J call TRBJ1-2, with a possible D match to TRBD1 (5 bases). The CDR3 is 14 amino acids. The V end was cut by 0 bases, the J end by 4 bases, with 10 bases between. The germline CDR1 and CDR2 sequences are SGHTS and YDEGEE. This chain's CDR3 is CASSLGQGIYGYTF. The CDR3 coding sequence is TGTGCCAGCAGCTTGGGGCAGGGAATCTATGGCTACACCTTC.

This clone was counted a few times. V and J are TRBV19 and TRBJ2-1; 8 bases are a match to TRBD2. The CDR3 length is 13 residues. The germline V gene has CDR1 LNHDA and CDR2 SQIVND (reference sequence). Unmatched junction bases numbered 2, after V lost 4 bases and J lost 6 bases. The DNA of the CDR3 is TGTGCCAGTAGTACTAGCGGGCTCAATGAGCAGTTCTTC. It yields the protein CASSTSGLNEQFF.

Only a few counts were recorded for this clone. V usage is TRBV4-2 and J usage is TRBJ2-1; the match to TRBD2 covers 10 bases. Germline V gene lookup returns CDR1 LGHNA and CDR2 YNFKEQ. The CDR3 is 15 amino acids. The V gene end was trimmed by 2 bases and the J gene end by 8 bases; junction bases not matched to a gene: 6. The CDR3 spells CASSQPSGSADEQFF. The CDR3, as DNA: TGTGCCAGCAGCCAACCTAGCGGGAGTGCGGATGAGCAGTTCTTC.

This clone was seen a single time. The chain is built from TRBV5-1 and TRBJ2-1; 8 bases line up with TRBD1. The length of the CDR3 is 15 residues. V trimming: 4 bases; J trimming: 0 bases; junction bases outside the gene matches: 3. CDR1 and CDR2 (germline): SGHRS, YFSETQ. The CDR3 is CASSPDRASYNEQFF. The CDR3 DNA reads TGCGCCAGCAGCCCGGACAGGGCCTCCTACAATGAGCAGTTCTTC. Combining the CDR3 with reference TRBV5-1 and TRBJ2-1 gives the whole variable domain KAGVTQTPRYLIKTRGQQVTLSCSPISGHRSVSWYQQTPGQGLQFLFEYFSETQRNKGNFPGRFSGRQFSNSRSEMNVSTLELGDSALYLCASSPDRASYNEQFFGPGTRLTVL.

This chain links TRBV6-5 with TRBJ2-7; 12 bases are a match to TRBD1. Germline CDR1 and CDR2: MNHEY and SVGAGI. The ends lost 2 bases at V and 6 bases at J; junction bases unmatched: 2. This CDR3 comprises 14 residues. CDR3 amino acids: CASSYTGQGAEQYF. CDR3 nucleotides: TGTGCCAGCAGTTACACGGGACAGGGGGCCGAGCAGTACTTC.

This chain connects TRBV5-1 to TRBJ2-1; 12 bases fit TRBD2. The CDR3 runs to 18 residues. The ends lost 4 bases at V and 3 bases at J; junction bases unmatched: 11. Germline V lookup: CDR1 SGHRS, CDR2 YFSETQ. CDR3 loop: CASSPRTSGTGLYNEQFF. In DNA form, the CDR3 reads TGCGCCAGCAGCCCGCGGACTAGCGGGACCGGGCTCTACAATGAGCAGTTCTTC.

The V gene is TRBV2, the J gene TRBJ2-6; 10 bases are shared with TRBD2. Germline V gene lookup returns CDR1 SNHLY and CDR2 FYNNEI. The CDR3 has 18 amino acids. The trim removed 6 bases at V and 0 bases at J, leaving 8 bases unmatched. The CDR3: CASSQWTSGPSGANVLTF. The DNA of the CDR3 is TGTGCCAGCAGCCAATGGACTAGCGGACCCTCTGGGGCCAACGTCCTGACTTTC.

Note on this clone: A junction boundary mismatches the germline segment, possibly from a read error. The chain employs TRBV30 and TRBJ2-7; 9 positions agree with TRBD1. Germline values: CDR1 GTSNPN, CDR2 SVGIG (reference sequence). The CDR3 loop spans 14 amino acids. The CDR3 loop reads CAWSGQGGSFEQYF. The CDR3, as DNA: TGTGCCTGGAGTGGACAGGGGGGCTCCTTCGAGCAGTACTTC.

This clone is deemed medium-sized (0.01 to 0.1%). The V gene is TRBV28, the J gene TRBJ1-5, with 9 bases that match TRBD1. V gave up 4 bases and J gave up 7 bases; unmatched junction bases: 11. Looked up from germline, CDR1 is MDHEN and CDR2 is SYDVKM. This CDR3 has 16 amino acids. The CDR3 DNA reads TGTGCCAGCAGTTCCCTGGACAGGGGTTCGGAACAGCCCCAGCATTTT. This gives the protein CASSSLDRGSEQPQHF.

The chain employs TRBV9 and TRBJ1-3, with D tentatively TRBD1 (6 bases). The length of the CDR3 is 17 residues. Germline CDR1 SGDLS, CDR2 YYNGEE. Trimming shortened V by 0 bases and J by 2 bases, and 15 bases separated the two germline ends. CDR3 in amino acids: CASSVATGAGAGNTIYF. The DNA for the CDR3 is TGTGCCAGCAGCGTAGCTACGGGGGCGGGGGCTGGAAACACCATATATTTT.

The rearrangement joins TRBV3-1 (or the pseudogene TRBV3-2) to TRBJ2-3, with 10 bases that match TRBD2. CDR1 is LGHDT, CDR2 YNNKEL, per germline (reference sequence). V lost 4 bases and J lost 6; bases outside the gene matches: 7. CDR3 length: 15 residues. Here the CDR3 reads CASSPLAGGSDTQYF. The CDR3 coding sequence is TGTGCCAGCAGCCCCTTAGCGGGAGGTTCGGATACGCAGTATTTT.

The chain is built from TRBV7-9 and TRBJ1-2; 7 bases match TRBD1. From germline, CDR1 is SEHNR and CDR2 FQNEAQ (reference sequence). The junction had 3 bases not matched to a gene; V was cut back by 0 bases and J by 2 bases. This CDR3 comprises 15 residues. Written as DNA, the CDR3 is TGTGCCAGCAGCTTAGCGGGGACAGACAACTATGGCTACACCTTC. Protein sequence: CASSLAGTDNYGYTF.

This chain links TRBV18 with TRBJ1-5, with D tentatively TRBD1 (6 bases). Germline V gives CDR1 KGHSH, CDR2 LQKENI. The CDR3 has 16 residues. V dropped 5 bases and J dropped 6 bases, with 20 bases sitting between them. CDR3 sequence: CASSERDTGWTQPQHF. The DNA for the CDR3 is TGTGCCAGCTCAGAGCGGGACACAGGGTGGACTCAGCCCCAGCATTTT.

V usage is TRBV28 and J usage is TRBJ2-1; TRBD2 matches at 11 bases. The V gene's germline CDR1 is MDHEN and CDR2 SYDVKM. V lost 5 bases, J lost 13 bases, and 7 bases stayed unmatched. CDR3 length: 13 amino acids. CDR3 bases: TGTGCCAGCAGTGATACTAGCGGGAGCATCCAGTTCTTC. Its translation: CASSDTSGSIQFF.

The chain has TRBV10-3 and TRBJ2-7, with 7 nucleotides matching TRBD2. The CDR3 extends over 12 amino acids. The germline CDR1 and CDR2 sequences are ENHRY and SYGVKD. The V segment lost 7 bases and the J segment 7 bases; nucleotides outside the gene matches: 7. CDR3 residues: CAINGGGREQYF. CDR3 nucleotide sequence: TGTGCCATCAATGGGGGGGGACGGGAGCAGTACTTC.